Sequencing of this T cell receptor (beta chain) was carried out in a study of cytomegalovirus exposure and HLA in healthy donors. Germline trimming cut 0 bases from V and 13 bases from J; bases unmatched to any gene: 13. CDR3 length: 16 residues. Germline-derived CDR1 and CDR2 are SGHNT and YYREEE (reference sequence). The study's findings and limits: Among CMV-associated TCR beta chains, most appeared HLA-restricted in a later analysis. Later work showed greater clonal expansion in HLA-associated TCR beta chains than in equally common others. In a later analysis, a missense DCLRE1C variant was linked to TCR beta V- and J-gene trimming.

Amplification used 60 Vbeta primers and 13 Jbeta primers. Assay: immunoSEQ multiplex PCR; the TCRdb copy retains only in-frame clones and omits some. The table lists under 200,000 clones, around three quarters of them singletons. The donors, nominally healthy at sampling, likely had unrecorded immune exposures. This clone turned up a few times. Its matching antigen is unknown. This sequence originates from a man under 40 in good health and CMV-seropositive. Source material: PBMCs. J is TRBJ2-2 and V is TRBV5-4, with TRBD2 matching over 9 bases. The DNA of the CDR3 is TGTGCCAGCAGCTTGGGCGGGGGGGCCAGCGTAGGTGTGCTGTTTTTT. Protein: CASSLGGGASVGVLFF.